A selection of T cell receptor beta chains follows, all from one sample in a study of early T cells in non-severe SARS-CoV-2 infection. TCRdb redid the calling of the 5' RACE reads with MiXCR, one entry per CDR3 protein. The table records tens of thousands of distinct CDR3 sequences, 9% to 15% of them present only once. Sequencing was done on a sample of whole blood. These receptor sequences come from an adult who was a healthcare worker with PCR-confirmed SARS-CoV-2 infection or an uninfected control (not recorded which). Both conserved end residues are part of each CDR3.

TRBJ1-5 TRBV6-1 CASSDRSNQPQHF
TRBJ1-1 TRBV5-1 CASKGTENTEAFF
TRBJ1-2 TRBV12-3/TRBV12-4 CASSLARAEYGYTF
TRBJ1-2 TRBV2 CASSEGQLYGYTF
TRBJ2-5 TRBV30 CAWRPLNQETQYF
TRBJ1-2 TRBV29-1 CSAGQGNYGYTF
TRBJ2-7 TRBV9 CASSVDPASYEQYF
TRBJ2-3 TRBV15 CATSRDAGGTGDTQYF
TRBJ1-5 TRBV11-2 CASSFTPGSNQPQHF
TRBJ2-7 TRBV7-6 CASSSRSDEQYF
TRBJ2-1 TRBV11-2 CASSLDRGGYNEQFF
TRBJ1-5 TRBV7-8 CASSLDGGSNQPQHF
TRBJ2-3 TRBV29-1 CSVEDRLWTDTQYF
TRBJ1-6 TRBV23-1 CASSQSRGTGEDSPLHF
TRBJ1-1 TRBV20-1 CSAPRVQLYTEAFF
TRBJ2-1 TRBV5-4 CASSPGTSGVGSLEQFF